Sequencing of this TCR beta chain was carried out in a study of blood T cell repertoires in COVID-19. Produced via immunoSEQ multiplex PCR; TCRdb's table is partial and in-frame only. The sample has some 300,000 clones; nearly 90% are singletons. The sequencing input was peripheral blood. The origin of this receptor is a woman in her 40s with COVID-19, enrolled during active disease.

The CDR3 loop reads CATSGGTDKNIQYF. DNA for the CDR3: TGTGCCACCAGCGGGGGGACAGACAAAAACATTCAGTACTTC. This sequence joins TRBV15 and TRBJ2-4; maybe TRBD1 (7 bases). In germline, CDR1 is LNHNV, CDR2 YYDKDF (reference sequence). This CDR3 has 14 residues. Trimming stripped 5 bases from V and 3 bases from J, with 11 bases between.